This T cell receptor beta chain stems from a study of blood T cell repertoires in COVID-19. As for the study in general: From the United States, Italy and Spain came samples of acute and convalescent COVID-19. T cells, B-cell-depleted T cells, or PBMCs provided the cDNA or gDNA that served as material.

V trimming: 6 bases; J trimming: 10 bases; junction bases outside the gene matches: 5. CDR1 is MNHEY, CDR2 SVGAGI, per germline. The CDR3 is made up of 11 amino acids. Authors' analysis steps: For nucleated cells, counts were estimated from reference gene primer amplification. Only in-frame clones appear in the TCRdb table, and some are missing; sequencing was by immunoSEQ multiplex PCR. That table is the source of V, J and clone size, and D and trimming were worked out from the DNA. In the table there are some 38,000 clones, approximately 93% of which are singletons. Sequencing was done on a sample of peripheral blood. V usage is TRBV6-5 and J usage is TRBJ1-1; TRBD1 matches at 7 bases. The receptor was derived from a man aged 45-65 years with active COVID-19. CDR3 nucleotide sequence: TGTGCCAGCAGGAGACAGGGAACAGCTTTCTTT. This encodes CASRRQGTAFF.